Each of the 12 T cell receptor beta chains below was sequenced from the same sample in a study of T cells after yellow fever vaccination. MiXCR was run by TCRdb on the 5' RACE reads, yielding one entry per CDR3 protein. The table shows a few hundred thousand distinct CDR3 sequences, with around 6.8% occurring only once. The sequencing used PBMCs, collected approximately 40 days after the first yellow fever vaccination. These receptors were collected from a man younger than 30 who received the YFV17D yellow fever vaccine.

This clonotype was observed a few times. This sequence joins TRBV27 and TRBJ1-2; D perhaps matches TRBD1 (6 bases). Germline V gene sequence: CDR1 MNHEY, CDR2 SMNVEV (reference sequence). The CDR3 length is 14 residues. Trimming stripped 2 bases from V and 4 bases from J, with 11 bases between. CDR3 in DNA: TGTGCCAGCAGTTTACTTGGGGGCCCCTATGGCTACACCTTC. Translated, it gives CASSLLGGPYGYTF.

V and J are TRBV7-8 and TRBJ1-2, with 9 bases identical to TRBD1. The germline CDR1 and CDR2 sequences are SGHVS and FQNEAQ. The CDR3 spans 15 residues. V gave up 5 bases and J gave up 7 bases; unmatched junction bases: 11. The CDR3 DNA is TGTGCCAGCAGCCCAGGACAGGGGAGGTATAGTGGCTACACCTTC. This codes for CASSPGQGRYSGYTF.

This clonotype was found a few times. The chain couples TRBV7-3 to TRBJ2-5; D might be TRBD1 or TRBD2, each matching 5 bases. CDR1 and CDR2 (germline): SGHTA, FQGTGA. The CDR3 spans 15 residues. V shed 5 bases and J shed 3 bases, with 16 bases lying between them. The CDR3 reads CASSRSPGPEETQYF. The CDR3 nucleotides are TGTGCCAGCAGCCGTTCTCCGGGACCAGAAGAGACCCAGTACTTC.

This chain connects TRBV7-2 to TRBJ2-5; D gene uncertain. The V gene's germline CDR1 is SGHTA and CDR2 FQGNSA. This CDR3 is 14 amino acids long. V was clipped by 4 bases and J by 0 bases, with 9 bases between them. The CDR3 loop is CASSSTAYQETQYF. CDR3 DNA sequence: TGTGCCAGCAGCTCGACCGCGTACCAAGAGACCCAGTACTTC.

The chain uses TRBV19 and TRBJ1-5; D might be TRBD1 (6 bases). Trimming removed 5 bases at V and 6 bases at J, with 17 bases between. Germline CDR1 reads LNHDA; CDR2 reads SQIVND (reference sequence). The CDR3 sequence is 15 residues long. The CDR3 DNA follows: TGTGCCAGTAGTCGGTACAGCAGGGGCGGTCAGCCCCAGCATTTT. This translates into CASSRYSRGGQPQHF.

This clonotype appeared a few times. The CDR3 here is CASTGTNTGELFF. The CDR3 nucleotides read TGCGCCAGCACCGGGACAAACACCGGGGAGCTGTTTTTT. J is TRBJ2-2 and V is TRBV10-2; D is possibly TRBD1 (6 bases). The germline CDR1 and CDR2 sequences are WSHSY and SAAADI. With 7 bases removed from V and 2 bases from J, the gap between germline ends came to 8 bases. CDR3 length equals 13 residues.

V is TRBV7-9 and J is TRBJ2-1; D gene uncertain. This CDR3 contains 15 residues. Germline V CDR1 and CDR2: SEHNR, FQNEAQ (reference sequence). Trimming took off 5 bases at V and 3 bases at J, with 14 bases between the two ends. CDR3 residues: CASSQIIGSYNEQFF. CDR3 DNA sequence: TGTGCCAGCAGCCAAATTATAGGTAGCTACAATGAGCAGTTCTTC.

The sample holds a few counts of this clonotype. Written as DNA, the CDR3 is TGCGCCAGCAGTCCAGGGGAAGCCAAAAACATTCAGTACTTC. Residues: CASSPGEAKNIQYF. The rearrangement joins TRBV5-1 to TRBJ2-4, with D possibly TRBD1 on 6 matching bases. The CDR3 runs 14 residues. V shed 5 bases and J shed 0 bases, with 9 bases lying between them. Germline V gene sequence: CDR1 SGHRS, CDR2 YFSETQ.

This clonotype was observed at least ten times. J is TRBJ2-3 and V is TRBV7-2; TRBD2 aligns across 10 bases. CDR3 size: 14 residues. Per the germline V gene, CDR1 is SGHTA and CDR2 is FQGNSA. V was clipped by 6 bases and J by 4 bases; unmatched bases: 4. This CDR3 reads CASSPTSGADTQYF. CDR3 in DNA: TGTGCCAGCAGTCCTACTAGCGGGGCAGATACGCAGTATTTT.

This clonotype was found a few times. The CDR3 protein is CASSLGRAIYEQYV. The CDR3 bases are TGTGCCAGCAGCTTGGGACGAGCGATCTACGAGCAGTACGTC. The chain combines TRBV5-6 with TRBJ2-7; unclear D gene. Germline CDR1 SGHDT, CDR2 YYEEEE. The germline V and J ends were trimmed by 0 bases and 3 bases, with 10 bases remaining between them. The CDR3 is 14 residues long.

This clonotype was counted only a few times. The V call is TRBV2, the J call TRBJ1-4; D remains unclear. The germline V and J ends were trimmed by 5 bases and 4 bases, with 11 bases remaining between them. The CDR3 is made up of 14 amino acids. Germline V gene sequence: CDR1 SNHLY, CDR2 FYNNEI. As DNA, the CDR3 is TGTGCCAGCAGTTGGCAAGCCTATAATGAAAAACTGTTTTTT. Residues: CASSWQAYNEKLFF.

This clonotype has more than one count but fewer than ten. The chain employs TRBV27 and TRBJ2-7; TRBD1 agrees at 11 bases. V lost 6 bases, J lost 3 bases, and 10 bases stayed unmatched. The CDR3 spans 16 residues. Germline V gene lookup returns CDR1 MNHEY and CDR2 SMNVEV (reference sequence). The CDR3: CASRPNTGTGGYEQYF. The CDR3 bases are TGTGCCAGCAGACCCAACACCGGGACAGGGGGCTACGAGCAGTACTTC.